The rows below give T cell receptor beta chains drawn from one sample of a study of cytomegalovirus exposure and HLA in healthy donors. Data came from immunoSEQ multiplex PCR; TCRdb stores just in-frame clones and leaves some out. The sample has 150,000 to 200,000 clones, 70% to 85% seen once; the top ten hold under 2%. Sequencing input: PBMCs. All receptors derive from a woman in her 30s in good health and CMV-seronegative. CDR3s include the opening cysteine and the closing phenylalanine or tryptophan. A D gene is named only where the DNA matches it firmly. A clone size is listed for some rows: how often the clone was seen (once, few, many), or a class if it is expanded.

TRBD1,TRBV5-5,.,TRBJ1-5,CASSNGQGGDQPQHF,TGTGCCAGCAGCAATGGACAGGGTGGGGATCAGCCCCAGCATTTT
.,TRBV4-2,.,TRBJ1-3,CASSQAGVPSSGNTIYF,TGTGCCAGCAGCCAGGCGGGAGTTCCTTCCTCTGGAAACACCATATATTTT
.,TRBV27,.,TRBJ2-1,CASSTHSGGRGYNEQFF,TGTGCCAGCAGTACACACAGCGGGGGCAGGGGGTACAATGAGCAGTTCTTC
TRBD1,TRBV7-3,.,TRBJ2-7,CASSLGTASEQYF,TGTGCCAGCAGCTTAGGGACAGCGTCCGAGCAGTACTTC
.,TRBV7-8,.,TRBJ2-7,CASSQAGGRYEQYF,TGTGCCAGCAGCCAAGCAGGAGGGCGCTACGAGCAGTACTTC
.,TRBV18,.,TRBJ2-1,CASSPPSGGSYNEQFF,TGTGCCAGCTCACCACCGAGTGGGGGGTCCTACAATGAGCAGTTCTTC
TRBD1,TRBV18,.,TRBJ1-2,CASSPPSGTGINYGYTF,TGTGCCAGCTCACCACCCTCCGGGACAGGAATTAACTATGGCTACACCTTC
TRBD2,TRBV7-7,.,TRBJ2-1,CASSLGLAGANNEQFF,TGTGCTAGCAGCTTAGGACTAGCGGGGGCAAACAATGAGCAGTTCTTC
TRBD2,TRBV7-6,.,TRBJ2-1,CASSLFGTSGRPNNEQFF,TGTGCCAGCAGCTTATTCGGGACTAGCGGGAGACCGAACAATGAGCAGTTCTTC
TRBD2,TRBV2,.,TRBJ2-3,CASKAGGFTDTQYF,TGTGCCAGCAAAGCGGGGGGCTTCACAGATACGCAGTATTTT
TRBD1,TRBV6-4,.,TRBJ1-1,CASSRQGGRRSEAFF,TGTGCCAGCAGTCGACAGGGAGGTCGTCGGAGTGAAGCTTTCTTT
.,TRBV4-2,.,TRBJ1-3,CASSLREAGNSGNTIYF,TGTGCCAGCAGCTTACGAGAGGCGGGGAACTCTGGAAACACCATATATTTT
.,TRBV4-2,.,TRBJ2-1,CASSQDTGTYNEQFF,TGTGCCAGCAGCCAAGATACAGGGACCTACAATGAGCAGTTCTTC
TRBD1,TRBV18,.,TRBJ2-7,CASSSPGQGADEQYF,TGTGCCAGCTCATCACCGGGACAGGGGGCTGACGAGCAGTACTTC
.,TRBV2,.,TRBJ1-2,CASSERELYGYTF,TGTGCCAGCAGTGAGAGAGAGTTATATGGCTACACCTTC
.,TRBV6-6,.,TRBJ1-2,CASSYVQGGNGYTF,TGTGCCAGCAGTTACGTACAGGGCGGTAATGGCTACACCTTC
.,TRBV7-6,.,TRBJ1-1,CASSLATGTEAFF,TGTGCCAGCAGCTTAGCGACGGGAACTGAAGCTTTCTTT
TRBD2,TRBV25-1,.,TRBJ2-7,CASSEYGGGDEQYF,TGTGCCAGCAGTGAATACGGTGGGGGGGACGAGCAGTACTTC
.,TRBV6-5,few,TRBJ1-1,CASSYSRADTEAFF,TGTGCCAGCAGTTACTCGAGGGCGGACACTGAAGCTTTCTTT
.,TRBV4-3,.,TRBJ1-2,CASSQAGVGNYGYTF,TGCGCCAGCAGCCAAGCGGGTGTCGGGAACTATGGCTACACCTTC
.,TRBV6-5,few,TRBJ2-2,CASSYSKGRGTGELFF,TGTGCCAGCAGTTACTCGAAGGGAAGGGGCACCGGGGAGCTGTTTTTT
.,TRBV19,few,TRBJ1-5,CASSMRTPNQPQHF,TGTGCCAGTAGTATGAGGACACCTAATCAGCCCCAGCATTTT
.,TRBV5-5,few,TRBJ1-1,CASSPWGGRMGGENTEAFF,TGTGCCAGCAGCCCATGGGGGGGGCGGATGGGGGGAGAGAACACTGAAGCTTTCTTT
TRBD2,TRBV18,few,TRBJ2-7,CASSPGGRAHEQYF,TGTGCCAGCTCACCCGGCGGGAGGGCCCACGAGCAGTACTTC
.,TRBV2,.,TRBJ1-5,CASSSMRQPQHF,TGTGCCAGCAGCAGTATGCGGCAGCCCCAGCATTTT